These 2 T cell receptor beta chains were sequenced from one sample in a study of neoadjuvant anti-PD-1 for oral cavity cancer. The assay was immunoSEQ multiplex PCR, and TCRdb's table has in-frame clones only and misses some. The sample lists some 31,000 clones, approximately 80% seen once, with around 3.3% in the top ten. Sample time point: after neoadjuvant nivolumab, at surgical resection. Sequenced here: PBMCs, sampled after nivolumab (anti-PD-1) treatment. The receptors derive from a person between 35 and 79 years old with oral cavity squamous cell carcinoma.

V gene TRBV7-2 combines with J gene TRBJ2-7; D is possibly TRBD1 (6 bases). V lost 4 bases to trimming and J lost 0 bases, with 13 bases between them. This CDR3 has 15 residues. Germline loops: CDR1 SGHTA, CDR2 FQGNSA. CDR3 DNA: TGTGCCAGCAGCTACCGACAGGCCGCCTCCTACGAGCAGTACTTC. Amino acids: CASSYRQAASYEQYF.

This clone was detected once. The chain carries TRBV7-6 and TRBJ1-1; a weak D match, TRBD1 (5 bases). V was pared by 1 base and J by 1 base, with 13 bases between. The CDR3 covers 16 residues. Germline V lookup: CDR1 SGHVS, CDR2 FNYEAQ. The CDR3 DNA follows: TGTGCCAGCAGCTTAGATCTCAGGGTTCCGAACACTGAAGCTTTCTTT. This encodes CASSLDLRVPNTEAFF.